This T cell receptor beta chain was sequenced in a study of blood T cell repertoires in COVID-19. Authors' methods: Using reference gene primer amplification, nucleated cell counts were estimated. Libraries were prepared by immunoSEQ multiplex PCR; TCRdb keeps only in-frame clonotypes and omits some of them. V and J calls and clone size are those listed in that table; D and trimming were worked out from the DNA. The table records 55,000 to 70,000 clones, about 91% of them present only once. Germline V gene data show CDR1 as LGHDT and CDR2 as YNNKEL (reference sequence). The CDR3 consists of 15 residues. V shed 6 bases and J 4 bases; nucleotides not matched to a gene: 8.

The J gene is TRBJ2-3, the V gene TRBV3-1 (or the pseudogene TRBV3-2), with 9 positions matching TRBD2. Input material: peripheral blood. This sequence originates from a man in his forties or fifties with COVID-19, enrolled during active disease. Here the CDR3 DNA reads TGTGCCAGCAGGCTAGCGGGGAAGTTCGCAGATACGCAGTATTTT. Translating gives CASRLAGKFADTQYF.